Here is one T cell receptor (beta chain) with its context. Its antigen is unidentified. Trimming stripped 6 bases from V and 4 bases from J, with 15 bases between. The germline gives CDR1 SNHLY, CDR2 FYNNEI. The CDR3 spans 14 residues. This specimen comes from a study of response to subunit inactivated influenza vaccine. General observations from the study: Few new T cells, the authors suggested, are recruited by each seasonal influenza vaccination.

MiXCR was run by TCRdb on the RT-PCR reads, yielding one entry per CDR3 protein. The data hold some 190,000 distinct CDR3 sequences, with around an eighth observed a single time. Sequenced material: CD8+ T cells sorted from PBMCs, taken 5 days after vaccination. V gene TRBV2 combines with J gene TRBJ1-1; D is undetermined. This clonotype was sampled from a man over 45 who received an inactivated influenza vaccine. CDR3 DNA sequence: TGTGCCAGCAGGGATCTTAGTATCGGCACTGAAGCTTTCTTT. Its translation is CASRDLSIGTEAFF. Looking up the rest from reference TRBV2 and TRBJ1-1 gives the full variable domain: EPEVTQTPSHQVTQMGQEVILRCVPISNHLYFYWYRQILGQKVEFLVSFYNNEISEKSEIFDDQFSVERPDGSNFTLKIRSTKLEDSAMYFCASRDLSIGTEAFFGQGTRLTVV.